The rows below give T cell receptor beta chains drawn from one sample of a study of cytomegalovirus exposure and HLA in healthy donors. Clones were read by immunoSEQ multiplex PCR, and TCRdb kept only the in-frame ones, dropping some. Of approximately 220,000 clones detected, roughly 82% appear once; the ten largest clones hold about 6%. The sequenced material came from PBMCs. Receptor source: a man aged 40-55 years in good health and CMV-seropositive. Each CDR3 is given with its conserved first and last residue. Each record gives: clone size, D gene, V gene, CDR3 length, J gene, CDR3 protein, CDR3 DNA. The D gene is left open where the match is weak. Some rows mark clone size as missing; the rest say once, few, many or name a class of expanded clone.

.,.,TRBV27,14,TRBJ1-1,CASSLSRWNTEAFF,TGTGCCAGCAGTTTATCGAGATGGAACACTGAAGCTTTCTTT
once,.,TRBV19,13,TRBJ1-4,CASSIAGREKLFF,TGTGCCAGTAGTATTGCAGGGAGGGAAAAACTGTTTTTT
once,.,TRBV9,15,TRBJ2-1,CASSVDLSSYNEQFF,TGTGCCAGCAGCGTAGACCTGAGCTCCTACAATGAGCAGTTCTTC
.,TRBD1,TRBV30,13,TRBJ1-2,CAWSVQGAYGYTF,TGTGCCTGGAGTGTACAGGGGGCCTATGGCTACACCTTC
.,TRBD1,TRBV7-2,15,TRBJ1-2,CASSPAGTANYGYTF,TGTGCCAGCAGCCCAGCCGGGACAGCTAACTATGGCTACACCTTC
.,TRBD2,TRBV6-6,15,TRBJ2-1,CASSSTLLAGNEQFF,TGTGCCAGCAGTTCCACTCTCCTAGCGGGGAATGAGCAGTTCTTC
.,.,TRBV15,11,TRBJ2-1,CATSLANEQFF,TGTGCCACCAGCTTGGCAAATGAGCAGTTCTTC
.,.,TRBV6-6,15,TRBJ2-7,CASSYSQGQFDEQYF,TGTGCCAGCAGTTACTCCCAGGGGCAGTTCGACGAGCAGTACTTC
.,.,TRBV5-1,14,TRBJ1-1,CASSLFIGGTEAFF,TGCGCCAGCAGCTTGTTTATCGGGGGCACTGAAGCTTTCTTT
.,.,TRBV7-9,13,TRBJ1-2,CASSNQGFRGYTF,TGTGCCAGCAGCAACCAGGGATTTAGGGGCTACACCTTC
.,TRBD2,TRBV19,15,TRBJ2-1,CASSISGGDYNEQFF,TGTGCCAGTAGTATAAGCGGGGGGGACTACAATGAGCAGTTCTTC
.,TRBD2,TRBV7-9,15,TRBJ2-3,CASSWTSGSSDTQYF,TGTGCCAGCAGCTGGACTAGCGGGAGTTCAGATACGCAGTATTTT
.,.,TRBV4-1,13,TRBJ1-5,CASSQGTSQPQHF,TGCGCCAGCAGCCAAGGGACTTCTCAGCCCCAGCATTTT
.,TRBD1,TRBV7-2,14,TRBJ1-5,CASSLGRGHQPQHF,TGTGCCAGCAGCTTGGGAAGGGGGCATCAGCCCCAGCATTTT
.,.,TRBV7-3,13,TRBJ2-5,CASSKDYQETQYF,TGTGCCAGCAGCAAAGACTACCAAGAGACCCAGTACTTC
.,.,TRBV11-2,14,TRBJ2-7,CASSLGTVAYEQYF,TGTGCCAGCAGCTTAGGGACAGTCGCCTACGAGCAGTACTTC
.,TRBD2,TRBV11-2,17,TRBJ2-1,CASSSRLAGLSYNEQFF,TGTGCCAGCAGCTCCAGACTAGCGGGCCTCTCCTACAATGAGCAGTTCTTC
once,TRBD1,TRBV6-6,14,TRBJ2-5,CASSSPDRGETQYF,TGTGCCAGCAGTTCTCCTGACAGGGGAGAGACCCAGTACTTC
.,.,TRBV9,13,TRBJ2-5,CASSVASGETQYF,TGTGCCAGCAGCGTAGCGAGCGGAGAGACCCAGTACTTC
once,TRBD1,TRBV6-1,15,TRBJ2-5,CASSGGGQGGETQYF,TGTGCCAGCAGTGGGGGGGGACAGGGAGGTGAGACCCAGTACTTC
.,.,TRBV9,13,TRBJ1-2,CASSPAGAWGYTF,TGTGCCAGCAGCCCGGCGGGGGCGTGGGGCTACACCTTC
.,TRBD2,TRBV2,13,TRBJ2-7,CASKGLEPDGQYF,TGTGCCAGCAAGGGACTAGAGCCCGACGGGCAGTACTTC
.,TRBD1,TRBV29-1,17,TRBJ1-2,CSVIPLWGQKLHYGYTF,TGCAGCGTTATCCCTCTGTGGGGACAGAAATTACACTATGGCTACACCTTC
.,.,TRBV19,14,TRBJ1-5,CASSTGPGNQPQHF,TGTGCCAGTAGTACCGGACCGGGGAATCAGCCCCAGCATTTT
.,TRBD2,TRBV14,17,TRBJ2-1,CASSQVGLAGGGNEQFF,TGTGCCAGCAGCCAAGTTGGACTAGCGGGAGGCGGCAATGAGCAGTTCTTC
few,.,TRBV6-6,12,TRBJ2-1,CASSPTRNEQFF,TGTGCCAGCAGTCCTACTAGAAATGAGCAGTTCTTC
few,TRBD1,TRBV18,14,TRBJ2-7,CASSTGQGAYEQYF,TGTGCCAGCTCTACTGGACAGGGGGCTTACGAGCAGTACTTC
.,.,TRBV5-6,12,TRBJ1-2,CASSLGGYGYTF,TGTGCCAGCAGCTTGGGCGGTTATGGCTACACCTTC
.,TRBD1,TRBV7-9,14,TRBJ1-1,CASSLGQGMTEAFF,TGTGCCAGCAGCTTAGGACAGGGGATGACTGAAGCTTTCTTT
.,.,TRBV18,14,TRBJ2-3,CASSPLSSTDTQYF,TGTGCCAGCTCACCCCTAAGTAGCACAGATACGCAGTATTTT
.,TRBD1,TRBV7-6,16,TRBJ2-2,CASRLTGQGASGELFF,TGTGCCAGCAGATTAACGGGACAGGGGGCTTCGGGGGAGCTGTTTTTT
.,.,TRBV30,12,TRBJ2-1,CAWSRRGYEQFF,TGTGCCTGGAGTAGGAGGGGTTATGAGCAGTTCTTC
few,.,TRBV18,13,TRBJ1-1,CASSEDRNTEAFF,TGTGCCAGCTCGGAGGACAGGAACACTGAAGCTTTCTTT
few,.,TRBV4-1,16,TRBJ2-7,CASSQDGTAPAYEQYF,TGCGCCAGCAGCCAAGACGGGACTGCTCCGGCCTACGAGCAGTACTTC
.,TRBD1,TRBV5-5,13,TRBJ2-2,CASSWDRSGELFF,TGTGCCAGCAGCTGGGACAGATCCGGGGAGCTGTTTTTT
.,.,TRBV29-1,15,TRBJ2-3,CSVLWETGPSDTQYF,TGCAGCGTCCTATGGGAGACAGGCCCTTCAGATACGCAGTATTTT
few,TRBD1,TRBV6-1,15,TRBJ1-3,CASSLSGGSGNTIYF,TGTGCCAGCAGCCTTTCAGGGGGCTCTGGAAACACCATATATTTT
once,.,TRBV7-8,14,TRBJ2-2,CASSFSLFGGELFF,TGTGCCAGCAGCTTTAGTCTCTTTGGCGGGGAGCTGTTTTTT
.,.,TRBV5-1,14,TRBJ1-1,CASSLESQNTEAFF,TGCGCCAGCAGCTTGGAGTCGCAGAACACCGAAGCTTTCTTT
once,.,TRBV7-2,17,TRBJ2-1,CASSLGVTPSSYNEQFF,TGTGCCAGCAGCTTAGGCGTGACACCCAGCTCCTACAATGAGCAGTTCTTC
.,.,TRBV30,15,TRBJ1-5,CAWSMGASSNQPQHF,TGTGCCTGGAGTATGGGGGCCTCTAGCAATCAGCCCCAGCATTTT
.,.,TRBV19,17,TRBJ1-5,CASTPPAPAQGNQPQHF,TGTGCCAGTACGCCCCCCGCCCCCGCACAGGGCAATCAGCCCCAGCATTTT
.,.,TRBV19,13,TRBJ2-2,CASSGTSTGELFF,TGTGCCAGTTCCGGGACAAGTACCGGGGAGCTGTTTTTT
.,.,TRBV7-6,16,TRBJ2-7,CASSPGGTWGAYEQYF,TGTGCCAGCAGCCCAGGAGGGACTTGGGGGGCCTACGAGCAGTACTTC
.,.,TRBV9,14,TRBJ1-2,CASSAGLGLYGYTF,TGTGCCAGCAGCGCAGGGTTGGGGCTCTATGGCTACACCTTC
few,.,TRBV11-3,14,TRBJ2-1,CASSPGTNYNEQFF,TGTGCCAGCAGCCCCGGGACAAATTACAATGAGCAGTTCTTC